Shown below are 2 T cell receptor beta chains from a single sample sequenced in a study of cytomegalovirus exposure and HLA in healthy donors. It was with 60 Vbeta and 13 Jbeta primers that the PCR ran. TCRdb's copy holds only in-frame clones and misses some; the assay was immunoSEQ multiplex PCR. Found here are 150,000 to 200,000 clones, 82% of them singletons; the top ten hold about 1.6%. Sequencing input: PBMCs. The source of these receptors is a girl aged 5-17 years in good health and CMV-seropositive.

This clone showed up just a few times. V usage is TRBV7-3 and J usage is TRBJ2-1; 7 nucleotides agree with TRBD2. Germline values: CDR1 SGHTA, CDR2 FQGTGA. Trimming at V came to 5 bases and at J to 5 bases, leaving 12 bases not matched to a gene. The CDR3 has 16 residues. This CDR3 reads CASSPTAGGYDNEQFF. DNA for the CDR3: TGTGCCAGCAGCCCAACGGCCGGGGGGTACGACAATGAGCAGTTCTTC.

This clone showed up just a few times. The V gene is TRBV19, the J gene TRBJ2-4; D might be TRBD1 (6 bases). V shed 7 bases and J shed 2 bases, with 12 bases lying between them. Germline assignment: CDR1 LNHDA and CDR2 SQIVND (reference sequence). The length of the CDR3 is 14 residues. The CDR3 region has the DNA TGTGCCAGTAAAGAGACAGGTACCAAAAACATTCAGTACTTC. Protein sequence: CASKETGTKNIQYF.